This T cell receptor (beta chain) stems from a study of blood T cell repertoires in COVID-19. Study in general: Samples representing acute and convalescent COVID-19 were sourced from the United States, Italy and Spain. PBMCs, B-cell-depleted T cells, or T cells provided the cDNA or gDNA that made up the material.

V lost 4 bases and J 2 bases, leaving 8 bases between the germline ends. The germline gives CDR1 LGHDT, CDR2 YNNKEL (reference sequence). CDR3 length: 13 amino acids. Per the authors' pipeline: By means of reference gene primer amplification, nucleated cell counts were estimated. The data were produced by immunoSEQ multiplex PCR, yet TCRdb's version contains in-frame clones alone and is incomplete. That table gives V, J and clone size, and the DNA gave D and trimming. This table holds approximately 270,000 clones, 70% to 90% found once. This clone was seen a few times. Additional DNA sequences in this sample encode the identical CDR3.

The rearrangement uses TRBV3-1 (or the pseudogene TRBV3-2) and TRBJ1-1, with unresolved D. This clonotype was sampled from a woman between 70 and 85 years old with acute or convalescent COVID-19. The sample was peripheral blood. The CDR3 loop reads CASSLRGNTEAFF. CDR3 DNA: TGTGCCAGCAGCCTTCGGGGTAACACTGAAGCTTTCTTT.